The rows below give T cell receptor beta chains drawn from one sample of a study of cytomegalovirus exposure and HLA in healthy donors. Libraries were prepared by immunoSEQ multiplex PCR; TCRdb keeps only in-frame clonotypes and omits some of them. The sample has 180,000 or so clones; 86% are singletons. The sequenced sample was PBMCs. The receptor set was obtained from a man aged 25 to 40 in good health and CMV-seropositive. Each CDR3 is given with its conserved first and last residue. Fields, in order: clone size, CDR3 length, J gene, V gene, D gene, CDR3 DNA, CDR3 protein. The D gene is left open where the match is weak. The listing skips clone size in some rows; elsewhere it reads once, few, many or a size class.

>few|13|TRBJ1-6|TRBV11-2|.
TGTGCCAGCAGCTTAGAGGACAGCTCACCCCTCCACTTT
CASSLEDSSPLHF
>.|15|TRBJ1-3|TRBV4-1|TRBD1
TGCGCCAGCAGCCAACAGGGGGCGCCCGGAAACACCATATATTTT
CASSQQGAPGNTIYF
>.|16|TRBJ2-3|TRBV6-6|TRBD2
TGTGCCAGCAGCGACCCTAGCGGGGCATGGGCAGATACGCAGTATTTT
CASSDPSGAWADTQYF
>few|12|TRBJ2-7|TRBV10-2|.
TGCGCCAGCAGTGACACAGACTACGAGCAGTACTTC
CASSDTDYEQYF
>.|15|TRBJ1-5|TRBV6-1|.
TGTGCCAGCAGTGAAGCGCGCAGGGTCAATCAGCCCCAGCATTTT
CASSEARRVNQPQHF
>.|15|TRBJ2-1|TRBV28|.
TGTGCCAGCAGTTTATCCTACTACTTAGACAATGAGCAGTTCTTC
CASSLSYYLDNEQFF
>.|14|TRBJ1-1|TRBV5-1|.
TGCGCCAGCAGCCCGGGACACATGAAAACTGAAGCTTTCTTT
CASSPGHMKTEAFF
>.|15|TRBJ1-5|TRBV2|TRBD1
TGTGCCAGCAGGGACAGGGGCCAAAGCAATCAGCCCCAGCATTTT
CASRDRGQSNQPQHF
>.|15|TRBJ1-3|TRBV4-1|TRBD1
TGCGCCAGCAGCCAACGGGACAGGTTTGGAAACACCATATATTTT
CASSQRDRFGNTIYF
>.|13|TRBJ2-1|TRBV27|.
TGTGCCAGCAGTTGGGGCAGGGATGACGAGCAGTTCTTC
CASSWGRDDEQFF
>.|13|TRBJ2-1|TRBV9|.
TGTGCCAGCAGCGCAGGGGCTTACAATGAGCAGTTCTTC
CASSAGAYNEQFF
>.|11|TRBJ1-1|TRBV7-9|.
TGTGCCAGCAGTTCGAACACTGAAGCTTTCTTT
CASSSNTEAFF
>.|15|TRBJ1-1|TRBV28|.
TGTGCCAGCCATATTGGGGCACTCCAAGGAGGCGAAGCTTTCTTT
CASHIGALQGGEAFF
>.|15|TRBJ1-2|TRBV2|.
TGTGCCAGTAATAGGGACGGCCACAACCAATATGGCTACACCTTC
CASNRDGHNQYGYTF
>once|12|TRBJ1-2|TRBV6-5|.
TGTGCCAGCAGTGAGAGGGGTTATGGCTACACCTTC
CASSERGYGYTF
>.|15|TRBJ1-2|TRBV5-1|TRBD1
TGCGCCAGCAGCTCCGGGACAGGGGTCGTTTATGGCTACACCTTC
CASSSGTGVVYGYTF
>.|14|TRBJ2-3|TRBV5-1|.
TGCGCCAGCACCCGGCAGGAGAAGGCAGATACGCAGTATTTT
CASTRQEKADTQYF
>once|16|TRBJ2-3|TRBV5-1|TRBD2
TGCGCCAGCAGCGCTGGACTAGCGGGGTACACAGATACGCAGTATTTT
CASSAGLAGYTDTQYF
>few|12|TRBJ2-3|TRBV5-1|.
TGCGCCAGCAGCTTAAGCACAGATACGCAGTATTTT
CASSLSTDTQYF
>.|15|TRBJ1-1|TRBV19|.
TGTGCCAGTCACCAGGACACTTCCCTGAACACTGAAGCTTTCTTT
CASHQDTSLNTEAFF
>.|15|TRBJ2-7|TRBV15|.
TGTGCCACCAGCAGAGATCGGGACACTAGATTTGGACAGTACTTC
CATSRDRDTRFGQYF
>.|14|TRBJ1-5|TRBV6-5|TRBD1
TGTGCCAGCAGCGAGACAGGGAGGAATCAGCCCCAGCATTTT
CASSETGRNQPQHF
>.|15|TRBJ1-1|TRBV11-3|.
TGTGCCAGCAGCCCAATGCAGGGTGGGAGCGCTGAAGCTTTCTTT
CASSPMQGGSAEAFF